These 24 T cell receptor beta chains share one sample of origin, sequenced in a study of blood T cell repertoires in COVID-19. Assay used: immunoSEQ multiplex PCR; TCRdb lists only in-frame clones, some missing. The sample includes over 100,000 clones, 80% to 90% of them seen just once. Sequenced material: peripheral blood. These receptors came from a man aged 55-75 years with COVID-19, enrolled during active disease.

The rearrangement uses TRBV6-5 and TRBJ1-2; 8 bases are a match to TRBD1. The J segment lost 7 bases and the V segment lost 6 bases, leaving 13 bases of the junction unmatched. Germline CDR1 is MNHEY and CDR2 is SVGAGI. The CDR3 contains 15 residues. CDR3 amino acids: CASSPRGTGSGGYTF. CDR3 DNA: TGTGCCAGCAGCCCGAGGGGGACAGGTTCAGGTGGCTACACCTTC.

The CDR3 DNA reads TGTGCCAGCAGCTTAATAACTAGCGGGGACCCTACCACAGATACGCAGTATTTT. It translates to CASSLITSGDPTTDTQYF. The chain carries TRBV7-2 and TRBJ2-3; 10 bases are shared with TRBD2. Germline CDR1 and CDR2: SGHTA and FQGNSA. The CDR3 totals 18 residues. The V gene end was trimmed by 2 bases and the J gene end by 2 bases; junction bases not matched to a gene: 10.

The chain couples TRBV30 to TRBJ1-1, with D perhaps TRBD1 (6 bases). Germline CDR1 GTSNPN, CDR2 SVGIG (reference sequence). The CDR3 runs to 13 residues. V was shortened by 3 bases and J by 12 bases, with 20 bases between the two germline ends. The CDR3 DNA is TGTGCCTGGAGCTCCGGCGGTGGGACAATAACTTTCTTT. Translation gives CAWSSGGGTITFF.

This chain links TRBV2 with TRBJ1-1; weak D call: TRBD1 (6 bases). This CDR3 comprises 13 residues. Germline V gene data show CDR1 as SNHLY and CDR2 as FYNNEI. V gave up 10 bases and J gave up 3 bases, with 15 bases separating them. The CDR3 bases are TGTGCCACCTTAGGGGGTTGGGACACTGAAGCTTTCTTT. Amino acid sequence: CATLGGWDTEAFF.

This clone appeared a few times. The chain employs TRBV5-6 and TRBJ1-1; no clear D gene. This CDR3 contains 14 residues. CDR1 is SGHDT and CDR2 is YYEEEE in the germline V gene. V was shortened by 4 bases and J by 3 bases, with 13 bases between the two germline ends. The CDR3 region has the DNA TGTGCCAGCAGCCCTTTTAACCAGGACACTGAAGCTTTCTTT. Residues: CASSPFNQDTEAFF.

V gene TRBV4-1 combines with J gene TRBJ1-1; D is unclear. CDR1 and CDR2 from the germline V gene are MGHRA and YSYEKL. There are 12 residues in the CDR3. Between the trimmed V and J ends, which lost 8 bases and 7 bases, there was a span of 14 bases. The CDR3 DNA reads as TGCGCCAGCCTGGAATTTACGGGTGAAGCTTTCTTT. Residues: CASLEFTGEAFF.

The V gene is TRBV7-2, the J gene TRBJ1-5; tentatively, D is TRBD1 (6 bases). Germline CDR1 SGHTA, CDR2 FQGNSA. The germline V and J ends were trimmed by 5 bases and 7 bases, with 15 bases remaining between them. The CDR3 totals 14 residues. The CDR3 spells CASSQGTKGQPQHF. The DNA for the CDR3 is TGTGCCAGCAGCCAGGGGACAAAGGGGCAGCCCCAGCATTTT.

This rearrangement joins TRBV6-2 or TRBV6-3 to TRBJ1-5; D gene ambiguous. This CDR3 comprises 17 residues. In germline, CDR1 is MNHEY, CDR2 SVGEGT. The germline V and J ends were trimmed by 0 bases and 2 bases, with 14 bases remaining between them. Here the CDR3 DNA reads TGTGCCAGCAGTTACTCCACAAAGGGCGGGGGCAATCAGCCCCAGCATTTT. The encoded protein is CASSYSTKGGGNQPQHF.

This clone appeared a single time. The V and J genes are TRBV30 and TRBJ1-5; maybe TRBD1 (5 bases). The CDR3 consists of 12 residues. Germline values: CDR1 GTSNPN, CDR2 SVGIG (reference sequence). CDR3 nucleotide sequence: TGTGCTGGAGGGGCAGATAATCAGCCCCAGCATTTT. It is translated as CAGGADNQPQHF.

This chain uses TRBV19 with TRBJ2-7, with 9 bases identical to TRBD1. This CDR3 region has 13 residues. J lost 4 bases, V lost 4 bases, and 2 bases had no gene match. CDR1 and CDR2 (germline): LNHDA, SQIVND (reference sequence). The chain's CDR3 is CASSRTGAYEQYF. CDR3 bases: TGTGCCAGTAGTAGGACAGGGGCATACGAGCAGTACTTC.

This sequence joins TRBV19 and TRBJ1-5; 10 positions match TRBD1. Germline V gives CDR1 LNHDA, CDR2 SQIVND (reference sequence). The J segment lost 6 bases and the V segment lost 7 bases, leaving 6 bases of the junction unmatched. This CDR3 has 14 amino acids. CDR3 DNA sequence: TGTGCCAGTACGACAGGGGGCGCCGGTCAGCCCCAGCATTTT. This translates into CASTTGGAGQPQHF.

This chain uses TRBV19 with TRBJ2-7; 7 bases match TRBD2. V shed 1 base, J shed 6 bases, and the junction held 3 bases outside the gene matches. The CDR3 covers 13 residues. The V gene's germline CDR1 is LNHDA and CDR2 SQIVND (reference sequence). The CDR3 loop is CASSIGAGVEQYF. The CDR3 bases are TGTGCCAGTAGTATAGGGGCGGGGGTCGAGCAGTACTTC.

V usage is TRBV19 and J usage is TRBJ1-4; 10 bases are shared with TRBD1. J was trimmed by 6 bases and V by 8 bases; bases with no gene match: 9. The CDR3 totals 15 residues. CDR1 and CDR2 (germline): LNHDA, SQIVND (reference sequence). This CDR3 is CASGGTGESDEKLFF. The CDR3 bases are TGTGCCAGTGGCGGGACAGGGGAAAGTGATGAAAAACTGTTTTTT.

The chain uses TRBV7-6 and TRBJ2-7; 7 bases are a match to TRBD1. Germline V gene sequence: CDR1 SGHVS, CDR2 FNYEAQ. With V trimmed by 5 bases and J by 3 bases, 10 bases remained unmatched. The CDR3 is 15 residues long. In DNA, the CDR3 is TGTGCCAGCAGCCGTAAGGGGACAGACTACTACGAGCAGTACTTC. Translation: CASSRKGTDYYEQYF.

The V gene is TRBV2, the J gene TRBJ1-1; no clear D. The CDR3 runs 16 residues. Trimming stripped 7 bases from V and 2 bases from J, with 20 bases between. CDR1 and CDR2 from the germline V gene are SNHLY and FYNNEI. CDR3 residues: CASTDLNGLSNTEAFF. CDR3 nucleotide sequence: TGTGCCAGCACCGACTTAAATGGGTTGAGTAACACTGAAGCTTTCTTT.

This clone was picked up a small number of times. In DNA, the CDR3 is TGTGCCAGCAAGAAGGCGGGGGGGCGCGAGACCCAGTACTTC. Its translation: CASKKAGGRETQYF. This sequence joins TRBV13 and TRBJ2-5; 9 nucleotides match TRBD2. CDR1 is PRHDT, CDR2 FYEKMQ, per germline (reference sequence). V lost 7 bases, J lost 5 bases, and 8 bases stayed unmatched. CDR3 length equals 14 residues.

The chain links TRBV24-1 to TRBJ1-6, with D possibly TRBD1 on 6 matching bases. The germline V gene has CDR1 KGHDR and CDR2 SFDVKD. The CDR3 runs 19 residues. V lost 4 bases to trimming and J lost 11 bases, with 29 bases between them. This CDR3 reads CATSEINRESKLGVAPLHF. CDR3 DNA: TGTGCCACCAGTGAGATAAACAGGGAATCTAAGTTAGGGGTAGCACCCCTCCACTTT.

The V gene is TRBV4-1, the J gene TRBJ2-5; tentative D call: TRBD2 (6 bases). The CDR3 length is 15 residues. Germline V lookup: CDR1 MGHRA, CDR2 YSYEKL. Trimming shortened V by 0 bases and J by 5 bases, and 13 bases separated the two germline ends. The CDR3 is CASSQDISGGETQYF. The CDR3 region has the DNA TGCGCCAGCAGCCAAGATATCTCCGGAGGGGAGACCCAGTACTTC.

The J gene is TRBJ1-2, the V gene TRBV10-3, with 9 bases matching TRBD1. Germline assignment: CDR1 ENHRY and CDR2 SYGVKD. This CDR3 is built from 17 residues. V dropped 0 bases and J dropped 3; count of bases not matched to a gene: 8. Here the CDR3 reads CAISESSTGGEYYGYTF. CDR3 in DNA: TGTGCCATCAGTGAGTCTTCGACAGGGGGTGAGTACTATGGCTACACCTTC.

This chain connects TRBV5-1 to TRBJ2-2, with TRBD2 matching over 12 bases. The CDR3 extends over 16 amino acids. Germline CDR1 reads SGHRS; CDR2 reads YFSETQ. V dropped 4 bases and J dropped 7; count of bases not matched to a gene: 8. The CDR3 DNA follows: TGCGCCAGCAGCCCGACTAGCGGGGGTCGGGTCGGGGAGCTGTTTTTT. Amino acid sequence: CASSPTSGGRVGELFF.

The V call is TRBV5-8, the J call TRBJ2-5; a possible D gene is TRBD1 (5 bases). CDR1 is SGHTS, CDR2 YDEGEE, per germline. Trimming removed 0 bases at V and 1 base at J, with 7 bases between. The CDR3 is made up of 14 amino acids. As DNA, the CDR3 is TGTGCCAGCAGCTTGGTTGGGGCCCAAGAGACCCAGTACTTC. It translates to CASSLVGAQETQYF.

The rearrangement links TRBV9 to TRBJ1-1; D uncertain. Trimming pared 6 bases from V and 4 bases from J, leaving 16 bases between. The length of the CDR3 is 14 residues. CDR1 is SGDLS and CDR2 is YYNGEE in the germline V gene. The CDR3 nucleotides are TGTGCCAGCACCCACCGGGGAGAAGGCACTGAAGCTTTCTTT. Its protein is CASTHRGEGTEAFF.

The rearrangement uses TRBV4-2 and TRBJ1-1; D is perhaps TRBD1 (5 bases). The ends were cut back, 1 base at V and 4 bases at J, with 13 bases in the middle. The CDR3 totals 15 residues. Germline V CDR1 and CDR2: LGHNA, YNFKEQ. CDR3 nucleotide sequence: TGTGCCAGCAGCCAAGTTTCGACAGAAGGCACTGAAGCTTTCTTT. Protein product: CASSQVSTEGTEAFF.

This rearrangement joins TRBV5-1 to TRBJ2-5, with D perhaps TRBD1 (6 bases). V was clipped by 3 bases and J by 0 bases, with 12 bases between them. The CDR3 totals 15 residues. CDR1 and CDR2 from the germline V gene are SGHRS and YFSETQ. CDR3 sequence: CASSSGTSYQETQYF. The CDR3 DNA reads TGCGCCAGCAGCTCAGGGACATCTTACCAAGAGACCCAGTACTTC.